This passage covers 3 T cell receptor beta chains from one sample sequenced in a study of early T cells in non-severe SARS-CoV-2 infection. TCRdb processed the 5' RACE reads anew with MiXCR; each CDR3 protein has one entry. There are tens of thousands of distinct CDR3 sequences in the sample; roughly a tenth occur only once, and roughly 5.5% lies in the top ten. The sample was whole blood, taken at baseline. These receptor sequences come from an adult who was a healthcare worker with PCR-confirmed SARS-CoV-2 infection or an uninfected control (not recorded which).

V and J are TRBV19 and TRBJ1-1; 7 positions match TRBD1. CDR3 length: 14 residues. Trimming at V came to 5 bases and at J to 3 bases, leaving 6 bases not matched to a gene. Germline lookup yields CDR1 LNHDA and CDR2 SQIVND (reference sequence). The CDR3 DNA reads TGTGCCAGTAGTGACCGACAGGGCTACACTGAAGCTTTCTTT. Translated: CASSDRQGYTEAFF.

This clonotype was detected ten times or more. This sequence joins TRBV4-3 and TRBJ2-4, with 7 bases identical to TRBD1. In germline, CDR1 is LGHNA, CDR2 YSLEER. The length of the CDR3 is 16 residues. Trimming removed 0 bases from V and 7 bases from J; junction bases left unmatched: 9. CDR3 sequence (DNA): TGCGCCAGCAGCCAAGATCCCGTCGGCAGGGGGAACATTCAGTACTTC. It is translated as CASSQDPVGRGNIQYF.

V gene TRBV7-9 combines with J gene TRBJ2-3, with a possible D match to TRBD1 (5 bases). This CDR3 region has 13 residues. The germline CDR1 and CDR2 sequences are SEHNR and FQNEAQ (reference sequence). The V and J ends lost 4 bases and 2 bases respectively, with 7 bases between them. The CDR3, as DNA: TGTGCCAGCAGCTCGGACAACACAGATACGCAGTATTTT. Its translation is CASSSDNTDTQYF.